This T cell receptor beta chain is from a study of blood T cell repertoires in COVID-19. Study-wide context: T cells, B-cell-depleted T cells, or PBMCs supplied cDNA or gDNA.

V was clipped by 3 bases and J by 4 bases; unmatched bases: 1. This CDR3 region has 15 residues. Germline values: CDR1 GTSNPN, CDR2 SVGIG (reference sequence). Original handling: Amplification of reference gene primers provided the estimated nucleated cell counts. The assay was immunoSEQ multiplex PCR, and TCRdb's table has in-frame clones only and misses some. D and trimming were read from the DNA, whereas the V and J calls and clone size are those reported in that table. The data show around 320,000 clones, with around 92% seen just once and around 10% held by the top ten. Input material: peripheral blood. The sequence was obtained from a woman aged 30 to 39 with COVID-19, enrolled during active disease. The chain joins TRBV30 to TRBJ2-3; 16 bases match TRBD2. CDR3 in DNA: TGTGCCTGGAGGGGACTAGCGGGGGGGTCAGATACGCAGTATTTT. Its translation is CAWRGLAGGSDTQYF.